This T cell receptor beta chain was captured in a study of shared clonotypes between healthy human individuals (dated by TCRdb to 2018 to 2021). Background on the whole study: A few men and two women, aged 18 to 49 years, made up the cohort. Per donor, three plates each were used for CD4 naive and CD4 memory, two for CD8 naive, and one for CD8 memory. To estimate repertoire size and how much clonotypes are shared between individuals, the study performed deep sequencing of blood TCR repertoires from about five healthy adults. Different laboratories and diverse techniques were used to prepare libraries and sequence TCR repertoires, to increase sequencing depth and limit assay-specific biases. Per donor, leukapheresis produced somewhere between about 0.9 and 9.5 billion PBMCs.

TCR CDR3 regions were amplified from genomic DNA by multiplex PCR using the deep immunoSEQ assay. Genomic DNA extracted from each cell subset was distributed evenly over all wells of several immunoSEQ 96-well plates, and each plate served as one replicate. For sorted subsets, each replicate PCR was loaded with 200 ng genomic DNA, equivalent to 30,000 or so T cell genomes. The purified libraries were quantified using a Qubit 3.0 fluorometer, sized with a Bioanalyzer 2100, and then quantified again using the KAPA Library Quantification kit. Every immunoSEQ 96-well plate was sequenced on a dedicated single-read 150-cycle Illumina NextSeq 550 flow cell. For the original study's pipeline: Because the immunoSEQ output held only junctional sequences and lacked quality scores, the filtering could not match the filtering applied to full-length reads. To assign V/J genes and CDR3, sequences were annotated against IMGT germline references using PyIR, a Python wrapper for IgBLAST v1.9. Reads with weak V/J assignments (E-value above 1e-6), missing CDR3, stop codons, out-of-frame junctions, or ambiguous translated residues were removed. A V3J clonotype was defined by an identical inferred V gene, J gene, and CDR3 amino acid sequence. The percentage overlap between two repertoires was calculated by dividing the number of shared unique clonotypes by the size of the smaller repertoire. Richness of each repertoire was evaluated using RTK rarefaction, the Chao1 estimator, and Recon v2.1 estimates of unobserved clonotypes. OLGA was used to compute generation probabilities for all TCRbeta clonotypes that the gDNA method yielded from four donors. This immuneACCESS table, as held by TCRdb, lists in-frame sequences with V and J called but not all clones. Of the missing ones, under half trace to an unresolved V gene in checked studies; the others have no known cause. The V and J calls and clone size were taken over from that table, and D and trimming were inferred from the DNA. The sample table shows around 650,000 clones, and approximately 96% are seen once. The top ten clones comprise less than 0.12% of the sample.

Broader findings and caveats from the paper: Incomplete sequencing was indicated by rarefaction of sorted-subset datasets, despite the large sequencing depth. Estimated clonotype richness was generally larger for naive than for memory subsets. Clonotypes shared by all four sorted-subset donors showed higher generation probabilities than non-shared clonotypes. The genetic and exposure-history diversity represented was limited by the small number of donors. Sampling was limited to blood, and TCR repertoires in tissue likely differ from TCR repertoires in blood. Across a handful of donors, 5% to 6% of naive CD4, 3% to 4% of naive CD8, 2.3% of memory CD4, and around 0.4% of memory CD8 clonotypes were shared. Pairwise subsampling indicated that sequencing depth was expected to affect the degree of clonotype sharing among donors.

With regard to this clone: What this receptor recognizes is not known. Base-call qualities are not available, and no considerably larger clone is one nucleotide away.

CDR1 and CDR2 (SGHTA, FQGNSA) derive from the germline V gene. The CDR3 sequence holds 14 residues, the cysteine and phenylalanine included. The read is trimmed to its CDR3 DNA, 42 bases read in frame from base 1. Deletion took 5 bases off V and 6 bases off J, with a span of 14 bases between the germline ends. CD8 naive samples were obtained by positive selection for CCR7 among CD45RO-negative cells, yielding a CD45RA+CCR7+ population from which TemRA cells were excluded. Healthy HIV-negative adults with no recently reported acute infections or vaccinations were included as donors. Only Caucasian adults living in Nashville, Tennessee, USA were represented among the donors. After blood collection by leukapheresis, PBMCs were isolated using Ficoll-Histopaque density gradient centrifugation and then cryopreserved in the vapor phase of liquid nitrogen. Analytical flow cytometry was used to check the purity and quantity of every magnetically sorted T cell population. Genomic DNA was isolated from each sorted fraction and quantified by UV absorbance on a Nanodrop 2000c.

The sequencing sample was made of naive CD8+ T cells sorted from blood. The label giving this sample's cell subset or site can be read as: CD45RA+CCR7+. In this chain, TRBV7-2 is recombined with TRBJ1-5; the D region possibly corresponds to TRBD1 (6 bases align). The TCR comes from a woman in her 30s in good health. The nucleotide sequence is TGTGCCAGCAGCGCACAGGGTTTAGGTCAGCCCCAGCATTTT. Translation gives CASSAQGLGQPQHF.